Listed here are 13 T cell receptor beta chains from one sample, sequenced in a study of blood T cells in healthy people across ages. Alongside a J-beta primer mix, a sample-barcoded 5' primer served in a second PCR lasting about 7 to 11 cycles. One entry per CDR3 protein results from TCRdb running MiXCR on the 5' RACE reads. The sample has approximately 800,000 distinct CDR3 sequences, about half seen once. The sample comprised blood. The receptors stem from an elderly man in good health.

This clonotype was seen a handful of times. The DNA of the CDR3 is TGCAGTGCTAGACCCCTCTCCAACAGGGGTGAGACCCAGTACTTC. Translating it yields CSARPLSNRGETQYF. The chain is built from TRBV20-1 and TRBJ2-5; 7 bases line up with TRBD1. The CDR3 contains 15 residues. Looked up from germline, CDR1 is DFQATT and CDR2 is SNEGSKA (reference sequence). V lost 2 bases and J lost 5; bases outside the gene matches: 11.

This clonotype was seen only a few times. The chain couples TRBV25-1 to TRBJ2-1; D is perhaps TRBD1 (6 bases). CDR3 length equals 14 residues. V was cut by 4 bases and J by 7 bases, with 14 bases left in between. Germline-derived CDR1 and CDR2 are MGHDK and SYGVNS. CDR3 protein: CASSVYRAGNEQFF. CDR3 coding DNA: TGTGCCAGCAGTGTATACAGGGCTGGGAATGAGCAGTTCTTC.

The J gene is TRBJ2-7, the V gene TRBV5-4, with 9 bases lining up with TRBD2. Germline assignment: CDR1 SGHNT and CDR2 YYREEE (reference sequence). V lost 5 bases and J lost 2; bases outside the gene matches: 8. The CDR3 totals 15 residues. In DNA, the CDR3 is TGTGCCAGCAGAGAGATTAGCGGGAGTCCCTACGAGCAGTACTTC. Translating gives CASREISGSPYEQYF.

This chain joins TRBV4-2 and TRBJ1-2, with TRBD1 matching 8 bases. This CDR3 contains 14 residues. CDR1 and CDR2 from the germline V gene are LGHNA and YNFKEQ. V lost 1 base, J lost 3 bases, and 1 base stayed unmatched. CDR3 coding DNA: TGTGCCAGCAGCCAAGGGGACAGGTACTATGGCTACACCTTC. Its translation: CASSQGDRYYGYTF.

The rearrangement links TRBV7-2 to TRBJ2-7; weak D call: TRBD1 (5 bases). Germline V lookup: CDR1 SGHTA, CDR2 FQGNSA. The V end was cut by 5 bases, the J end by 7 bases, with 18 bases between. The CDR3 runs 14 residues. The CDR3 reads CASSPDRAYNEQYF. For the CDR3, the DNA is TGTGCCAGCAGCCCTGACAGAGCCTACAATGAGCAGTACTTC. Based on the CDR3 plus reference TRBV7-2 and TRBJ2-7, the full variable domain is GAGVSQSPSNKVTEKGKDVELRCDPISGHTALYWYRQSLGQGLEFLIYFQGNSAPDKSGLPSDRFSAERTGGSVSTLTIQRTQQEDSAVYLCASSPDRAYNEQYFGPGTRLTVT.

The rearrangement joins TRBV28 to TRBJ1-2, with 7 bases identical to TRBD1. Trimming at V came to 7 bases and at J to 2 bases, leaving 7 bases not matched to a gene. Germline V CDR1 and CDR2: MDHEN, SYDVKM. CDR3 length: 14 amino acids. Here the CDR3 DNA reads TGTGCCAGCAACAGACAGGGATTAAACTATGGCTACACCTTC. It codes for CASNRQGLNYGYTF.

The rearrangement links TRBV4-2 to TRBJ1-5; no definite D call. This CDR3 is built from 13 residues. Trimming cost V 0 bases and J 6 bases, with 6 bases left between them. Germline-derived CDR1 and CDR2 are LGHNA and YNFKEQ. The CDR3 loop is CASSQDRPQPQHF. In DNA, the CDR3 is TGTGCCAGCAGCCAAGATCGACCTCAGCCCCAGCATTTT.

Turning to this clonotype: Germline is not matched at one junction end, which may reflect a read error. The CDR3 region is CSGLGNKQFF. In DNA, the CDR3 is TGCAGCGGGCTAGGCAATAAGCAGTTCTTC. The chain is built from TRBV29-1 and TRBJ2-1, with D uncertain. CDR1 and CDR2 (germline): SQVTM, ANQGSEA. CDR3 size: 10 residues.

This chain connects TRBV7-9 to TRBJ1-2; 9 nucleotides match TRBD1. The CDR3 extends over 18 amino acids. Germline values: CDR1 SEHNR, CDR2 FQNEAQ (reference sequence). The ends lost 1 base at V and 7 bases at J; junction bases unmatched: 16. As DNA, the CDR3 is TGTGCCAGCAGCTTAGGAGTGTCTTGGGACAGGGAATTTCGTGGCTACACCTTC. Protein: CASSLGVSWDREFRGYTF.

The rearrangement joins TRBV7-3 to TRBJ2-1, with 8 bases aligning to TRBD1. From germline, CDR1 is SGHTA and CDR2 FQGTGA. After removal of 2 bases from V and 6 bases from J, the junction contained 9 bases not matched to a gene. The CDR3 has 16 amino acids. The CDR3 bases are TGTGCCAGCAGCTTAGGACAGGGATCGATTCTCAATGAGCAGTTCTTC. Translating it yields CASSLGQGSILNEQFF.

The chain uses TRBV6-5 and TRBJ2-4; D may be TRBD1 (5 bases). The J call is in doubt because the DNA end fits TRBJ2-7 better. Per the germline V gene, CDR1 is MNHEY and CDR2 is SVGAGI. This CDR3 is 13 amino acids long. The CDR3 region is CASSYPRDGEQYF. As DNA, the CDR3 is TGTGCCAGCAGTTACCCCAGGGATGGCGAGCAGTACTTC.

The chain links TRBV20-1 to TRBJ2-1; 12 positions agree with TRBD2. Germline CDR1 reads DFQATT; CDR2 reads SNEGSKA (reference sequence). This CDR3 contains 15 residues. V shed 5 bases and J 7 bases; nucleotides not matched to a gene: 9. Here the CDR3 reads CSAPRLAGGDNEQFF. DNA for the CDR3: TGCAGTGCTCCTCGCCTAGCGGGAGGGGATAATGAGCAGTTCTTC.

This clonotype was observed once. The chain carries TRBV25-1 and TRBJ2-5; 10 positions match TRBD2. Unmatched junction bases numbered 16, after V lost 4 bases and J lost 11 bases. CDR3 length: 16 amino acids. Per germline, CDR1 MGHDK and CDR2 SYGVNS. CDR3 residues: CASSGPAGGPYNEQYF. In DNA, the CDR3 is TGTGCCAGCAGTGGACCAGCGGGAGGGCCCTACAATGAGCAGTACTTC.